Below are 15 T cell receptor beta chains sequenced from a single sample in a study of blood T cell repertoires in COVID-19 (dated by TCRdb to the early 2020s). The protocol used for the library was the immunoSEQ multiplex PCR assay. In its TCRdb copy, this immuneACCESS table keeps in-frame sequences only and misses some clones. Where compared with another copy, unresolved V genes explain less than half of these, and the others have no known cause. In this sample the table shows hundreds of thousands of clones, 82% of which occur a single time. The ten largest clonotypes hold about 5.3% of the sample. The sample comprised peripheral blood. Receptor source: a woman aged 80 or over with active or convalescent COVID-19.

V gene TRBV28 combines with J gene TRBJ2-1, with D maybe TRBD2 (5 bases). V was trimmed by 6 bases and J by 5 bases, leaving 11 bases between them. The CDR3 sequence is 13 residues long. Per germline, CDR1 MDHEN and CDR2 SYDVKM. This CDR3 is CASSPGNNNEQFF. CDR3 nucleotides: TGTGCCAGCAGCCCGGGGAATAACAATGAGCAGTTCTTC.

The chain combines TRBV28 with TRBJ1-5; maybe TRBD1 (6 bases). CDR1 is MDHEN and CDR2 is SYDVKM in the germline V gene. The ends were cut back, 4 bases at V and 9 bases at J, with 10 bases in the middle. The CDR3 loop spans 12 amino acids. CDR3 sequence: CASSSQGSPQHF. The CDR3 nucleotides are TGTGCCAGCAGTTCACAGGGTTCGCCCCAGCATTTT.

The chain has TRBV5-1 and TRBJ2-1, with a tentative D call TRBD2 (5 bases). V was shortened by 4 bases and J by 9 bases, with 20 bases between the two germline ends. Germline V lookup: CDR1 SGHRS, CDR2 YFSETQ. This CDR3 spans 15 amino acids. The CDR3 spells CASSGSGTGVGEQFF. As DNA, the CDR3 is TGCGCCAGCAGCGGGTCGGGAACGGGTGTGGGTGAGCAGTTCTTC.

This sequence joins TRBV19 and TRBJ1-6, with 9 nucleotides matching TRBD1. Germline V gene lookup returns CDR1 LNHDA and CDR2 SQIVND (reference sequence). This CDR3 has 13 amino acids. The trim removed 10 bases at V and 9 bases at J, leaving 7 bases unmatched. Written as DNA, the CDR3 is TGTGCCACCGCGGGACAGGGTCGTTCACCCCTCCACTTT. Protein product: CATAGQGRSPLHF.

The chain employs TRBV18 and TRBJ1-2; 8 bases map to TRBD1. The V gene's germline CDR1 is KGHSH and CDR2 LQKENI. The CDR3 extends over 15 amino acids. The V segment lost 6 bases and the J segment 0 bases; nucleotides outside the gene matches: 6. CDR3 in amino acids: CASSPGQAPNYGYTF. Here the CDR3 DNA reads TGTGCCAGCTCTCCGGGACAGGCACCTAACTATGGCTACACCTTC. Supplemented by reference TRBV18 and TRBJ1-2, the full variable domain reads NAGVMQNPRHLVRRRGQEARLRCSPMKGHSHVYWYRQLPEEGLKFMVYLQKENIIDESGMPKERFSAEFPKEGPSILRIQQVVRGDSAAYFCASSPGQAPNYGYTFGSGTRLTVV.

This clone was detected a few times. The chain joins TRBV5-8 to TRBJ1-6; 9 positions agree with TRBD1. This CDR3 has 16 amino acids. Germline lookup yields CDR1 SGHTS and CDR2 YDEGEE. V was pared by 1 base and J by 5 bases, with 4 bases of the junction left unmatched. The CDR3 sequence: CASSLPGQGHNSPLHF. In DNA form, the CDR3 reads TGTGCCAGCAGCTTGCCGGGACAGGGCCATAATTCACCCCTCCACTTT.

The gene calls are TRBV5-4 and TRBJ1-1; D not certain. The CDR3 has 15 amino acids. V was pared by 4 bases and J by 4 bases, with 17 bases between. Germline CDR1 SGHNT, CDR2 YYREEE (reference sequence). CDR3 DNA: TGTGCCAGCAGCGTCTCGTTTCAGGCTTCCACTGAAGCTTTCTTT. Its protein product is CASSVSFQASTEAFF. Filled out from reference TRBV5-4 and TRBJ1-1, the complete variable domain reads ETGVTQSPTHLIKTRGQQVTLRCSSQSGHNTVSWYQQALGQGPQFIFQYYREEENGRGNFPPRFSGLQFPNYSSELNVNALELDDSALYLCASSVSFQASTEAFFGQGTRLTVV.

The chain recombines TRBV5-1 with TRBJ2-5, with 8 nucleotides matching TRBD2. The J segment lost 2 bases and the V segment lost 0 bases, leaving 15 bases of the junction unmatched. This CDR3 spans 19 amino acids. CDR1 and CDR2 from the germline V gene are SGHRS and YFSETQ. CDR3 protein: CASSLAFAGGSGRQETQYF. CDR3 nucleotides: TGCGCCAGCAGCTTGGCCTTCGCGGGAGGCTCGGGTCGGCAAGAGACCCAGTACTTC.

This CDR3 reads CAATTSGANVLTF. In DNA form, the CDR3 reads TGTGCCGCAACAACCTCTGGGGCCAACGTCCTGACTTTC. The chain couples TRBV28 to TRBJ2-6; D gene ambiguous. CDR3 length equals 13 residues. V lost 11 bases, J lost 0 bases, and 8 bases lay in between. CDR1 and CDR2 (germline): MDHEN, SYDVKM.

The genes are TRBV5-1 and TRBJ2-7, with D possibly being TRBD1 (5 bases). The germline V gene encodes CDR1 SGHRS and CDR2 YFSETQ. V lost 4 bases and J lost 1, with 15 bases in between. This CDR3 contains 15 residues. CDR3 sequence (DNA): TGCGCCAGCAGCCGGACGATGACAGAATCCTACGAGCAGTACTTC. It encodes CASSRTMTESYEQYF. Drawing the rest from reference TRBV5-1 and TRBJ2-7, the complete variable domain is KAGVTQTPRYLIKTRGQQVTLSCSPISGHRSVSWYQQTPGQGLQFLFEYFSETQRNKGNFPGRFSGRQFSNSRSEMNVSTLELGDSALYLCASSRTMTESYEQYFGPGTRLTVT.

The V call is TRBV19, the J call TRBJ1-1; 8 positions agree with TRBD1. There are 14 residues in the CDR3. Germline lookup yields CDR1 LNHDA and CDR2 SQIVND (reference sequence). V gave up 8 bases and J gave up 1 base; unmatched junction bases: 6. CDR3 DNA: TGTGCCAGTGGACAGGGCGGGGGGAACACTGAAGCTTTCTTT. Translated: CASGQGGGNTEAFF.

This rearrangement joins TRBV5-4 to TRBJ1-2; D perhaps matches TRBD1 (6 bases). V was clipped by 2 bases and J by 8 bases, with 10 bases between them. The CDR3 contains 12 residues. Germline assignment: CDR1 SGHNT and CDR2 YYREEE (reference sequence). The CDR3: CASSFTGSGYTF. The CDR3 DNA reads as TGTGCCAGCAGCTTTACAGGGTCCGGCTACACCTTC.

This chain links TRBV19 with TRBJ2-1; 13 nucleotides align to TRBD2. The J segment lost 10 bases and the V segment lost 3 bases, leaving 15 bases of the junction unmatched. The CDR3 runs to 18 residues. From germline, CDR1 is LNHDA and CDR2 SQIVND (reference sequence). CDR3 DNA sequence: TGTGCCAGTAGTATCCCAAGACTACTAGCGGGAGGGGGCGGGGAGCAGTTCTTC. It is translated as CASSIPRLLAGGGGEQFF.

The chain has TRBV7-9 and TRBJ1-1, with D unclear. CDR1 and CDR2 (germline): SEHNR, FQNEAQ (reference sequence). The CDR3 runs to 16 residues. V was trimmed by 1 base and J by 1 base, leaving 13 bases between them. The CDR3, as DNA: TGTGCCAGCAGCTTAGGCGGGAATTGGGGGAACACTGAAGCTTTCTTT. Translating it yields CASSLGGNWGNTEAFF.

The V call is TRBV28, the J call TRBJ1-6; 8 bases match TRBD1. The germline V gene encodes CDR1 MDHEN and CDR2 SYDVKM. The CDR3 has 17 residues. V lost 1 base and J lost 9; bases outside the gene matches: 11. CDR3 loop: CASSLFGPGQGGSPLHF. The CDR3 bases are TGTGCCAGCAGTTTATTCGGGCCCGGACAGGGAGGTTCACCCCTCCACTTT.